This is a list of T cell receptor beta chains from one sample in a study of cytomegalovirus exposure and HLA in healthy donors. The data were produced by immunoSEQ multiplex PCR, yet TCRdb's version contains in-frame clones alone and is incomplete. The sample has about 100,000 clones, about 75% seen once. The sequenced sample consisted of PBMCs. The receptors were sampled from a man aged 40-55 years in good health and CMV-seropositive. Both conserved end residues are part of each CDR3. The D gene is left open where the match is weak. Size is omitted from some rows. Given values are once, few, many or a class for expanded clones.

abundance,v_gene,j_gene,d_gene,CDR3nt,CDR3aa
few,TRBV6-5,TRBJ2-2,TRBD1,TGTGCCAGCAAGGAGGGACAGGGCGATACCGGGGAGCTGTTTTTT,CASKEGQGDTGELFF
few,TRBV27,TRBJ2-3,TRBD1,TGTGCCAGCAGTCAACAGGGGACAATCACAGATACGCAGTATTTT,CASSQQGTITDTQYF
once,TRBV7-8,TRBJ1-2,.,TGTGCCAGCAGCTTAGCCGGGCGGGTAGCTGGAAACTATGGCTACACCTTC,CASSLAGRVAGNYGYTF
.,TRBV6-5,TRBJ2-4,.,TGTGCCAGCAGTACAGGGTACATTCAGTACTTC,CASSTGYIQYF
.,TRBV10-2,TRBJ2-3,TRBD1,TGCGCCAGCAGACAGGGGAGCACAGATACGCAGTATTTT,CASRQGSTDTQYF
.,TRBV5-1,TRBJ1-1,.,TGCGCCAGCTTCGGGGGAGCAGCGACCAACACTGAAGCTTTCTTT,CASFGGAATNTEAFF
.,TRBV5-1,TRBJ2-5,.,TGCGCCAGCAGCACTAAGACAGGGGACTATGAGACCCAGTACTTC,CASSTKTGDYETQYF
few,TRBV6-4,TRBJ1-1,.,TGTGCCAGCACCAGGAAAGGTAGAATTCAAGCTTTCTTT,CASTRKGRIQAFF
.,TRBV5-1,TRBJ1-2,.,TGCGCCAGCAGCTTAAACAGTATAGACTATGGCTACACCTTC,CASSLNSIDYGYTF
.,TRBV7-9,TRBJ2-5,TRBD1,TGTGCCAGCAGCTCAGTGACAGGGGGAGAGACCCAGTACTTC,CASSSVTGGETQYF
.,TRBV18,TRBJ2-1,.,TGTGCCAGCTCACCGCTAAACAGTTTGGATGAGCAGTTCTTC,CASSPLNSLDEQFF
.,TRBV19,TRBJ2-1,TRBD2,TGTGCCAGTAGTAGTTTAGGGACTAGTGGAAACAATGAGCAGTTCTTC,CASSSLGTSGNNEQFF
few,TRBV6-1,TRBJ2-7,.,TGTGCCAGCAGTGAAGCGATCGTTTCCCGCAGGGCCCGCGAGCAGTACTTC,CASSEAIVSRRAREQYF
.,TRBV28,TRBJ2-7,.,TGTGCCAGCACCTCGGGTGGAGGGGACCTCTACGAGCAGTACTTC,CASTSGGGDLYEQYF
.,TRBV4-1,TRBJ2-3,.,TGCGCCAGCAGCCAAGATGCGCAGGGGCGCACAGATACGCAGTATTTT,CASSQDAQGRTDTQYF
.,TRBV2,TRBJ1-4,TRBD1,TGTGCCAGCAGGGACAGGGGGCTCGAAAAACTGTTTTTT,CASRDRGLEKLFF